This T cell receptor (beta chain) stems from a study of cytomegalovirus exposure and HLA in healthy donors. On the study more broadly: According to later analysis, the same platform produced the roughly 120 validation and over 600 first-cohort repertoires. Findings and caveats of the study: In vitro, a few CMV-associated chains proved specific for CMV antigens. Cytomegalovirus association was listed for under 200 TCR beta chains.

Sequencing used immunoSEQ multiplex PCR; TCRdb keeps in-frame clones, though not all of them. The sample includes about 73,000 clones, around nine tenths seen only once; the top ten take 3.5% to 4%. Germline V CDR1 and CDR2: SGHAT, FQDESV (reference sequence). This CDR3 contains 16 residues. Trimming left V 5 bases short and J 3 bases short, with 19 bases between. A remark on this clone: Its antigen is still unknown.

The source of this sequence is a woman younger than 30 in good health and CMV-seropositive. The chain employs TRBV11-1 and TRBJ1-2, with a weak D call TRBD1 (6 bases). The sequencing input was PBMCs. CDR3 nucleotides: TGTGCCAGCAGCCTATCGAGCGGGACATACTACTATGGCTACACCTTC. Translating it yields CASSLSSGTYYYGYTF.